This TCR beta chain is from a study of graft-versus-host responses after intestinal transplantation. Study observations and caveats: The authors found GvH clones in recipient marrow, some appearing first in ileum or blood. Circulating GvH clone levels at their peak were associated with HvG declines (early post-transplant).

CDR1 and CDR2 from the germline V gene are SGHNT and YENEEA. The V end was cut by 5 bases, the J end by 10 bases, with 24 bases between. This CDR3 region has 16 residues. In regard to this clone: Its antigen is not identified.

Only in-frame clones appear in the TCRdb table, and some are missing; sequencing was by immunoSEQ multiplex PCR. The data hold tens of thousands of clones, with approximately 90% observed a single time. V and J are TRBV11-3 and TRBJ2-1, with D maybe TRBD1 (5 bases). The material sequenced was unstimulated CD4+ T cells sorted from spleen or lymph node cells, taken before transplant. The TCR comes from a human donor who was the organ donor for an intestinal transplant. The CDR3 region is CASSPPRGLGLEEQFF. The DNA for the CDR3 is TGTGCCAGCAGCCCCCCTCGCGGTTTGGGGCTAGAGGAGCAGTTCTTC.